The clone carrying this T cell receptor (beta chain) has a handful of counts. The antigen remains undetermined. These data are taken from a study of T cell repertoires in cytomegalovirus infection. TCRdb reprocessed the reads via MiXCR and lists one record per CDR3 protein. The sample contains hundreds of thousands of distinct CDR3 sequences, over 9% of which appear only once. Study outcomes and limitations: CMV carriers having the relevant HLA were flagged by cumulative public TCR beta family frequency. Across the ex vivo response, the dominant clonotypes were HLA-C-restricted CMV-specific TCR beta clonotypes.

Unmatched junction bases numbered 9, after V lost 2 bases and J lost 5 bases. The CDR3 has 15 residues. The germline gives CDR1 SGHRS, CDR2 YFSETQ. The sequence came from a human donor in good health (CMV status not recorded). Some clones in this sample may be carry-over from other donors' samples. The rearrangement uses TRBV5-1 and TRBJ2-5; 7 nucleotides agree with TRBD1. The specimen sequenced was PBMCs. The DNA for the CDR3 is TGCGCCAGCAGCTTCCTGGAAGGGGGCGCGGAGACCCAGTACTTC. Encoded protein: CASSFLEGGAETQYF.